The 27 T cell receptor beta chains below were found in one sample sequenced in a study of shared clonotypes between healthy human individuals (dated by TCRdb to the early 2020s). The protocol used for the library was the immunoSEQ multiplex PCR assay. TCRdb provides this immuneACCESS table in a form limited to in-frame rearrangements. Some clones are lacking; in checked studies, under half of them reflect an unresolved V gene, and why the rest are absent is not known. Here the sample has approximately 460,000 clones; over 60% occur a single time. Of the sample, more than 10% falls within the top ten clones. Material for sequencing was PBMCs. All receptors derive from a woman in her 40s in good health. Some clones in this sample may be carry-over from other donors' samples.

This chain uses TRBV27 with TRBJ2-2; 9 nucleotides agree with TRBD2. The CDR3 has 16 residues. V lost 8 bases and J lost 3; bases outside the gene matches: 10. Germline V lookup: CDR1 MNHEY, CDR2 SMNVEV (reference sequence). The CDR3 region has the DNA TGTGCCAGCCGAAGTTTAGCGGGAGTACACACCGGGGAGCTGTTTTTT. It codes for CASRSLAGVHTGELFF.

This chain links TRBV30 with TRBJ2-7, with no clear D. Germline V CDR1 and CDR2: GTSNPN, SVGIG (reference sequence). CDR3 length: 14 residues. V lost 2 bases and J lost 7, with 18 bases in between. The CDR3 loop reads CAWSLSYSVAEQYF. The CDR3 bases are TGTGCCTGGAGTCTCTCCTATTCCGTCGCGGAGCAGTACTTC.

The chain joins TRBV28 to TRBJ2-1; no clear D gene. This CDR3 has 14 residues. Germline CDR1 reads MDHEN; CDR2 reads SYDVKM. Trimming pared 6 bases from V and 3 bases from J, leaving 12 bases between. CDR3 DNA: TGTGCCAGCAGGACATCCTTAGGCTACAATGAGCAGTTCTTC. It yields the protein CASRTSLGYNEQFF. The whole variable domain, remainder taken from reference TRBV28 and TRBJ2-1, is DVKVTQSSRYLVKRTGEKVFLECVQDMDHENMFWYRQDPGLGLRLIYFSYDVKMKEKGDIPEGYSVSREKKERFSLILESASTNQTSMYLCASRTSLGYNEQFFGPGTRLTVL.

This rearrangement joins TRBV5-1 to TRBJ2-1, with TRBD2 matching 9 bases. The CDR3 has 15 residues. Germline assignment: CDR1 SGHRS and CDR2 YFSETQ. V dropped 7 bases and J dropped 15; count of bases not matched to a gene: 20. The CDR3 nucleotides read TGCGCCAGCTCCTTAGCGGGAGAGCCTGGTCTGGATTCGTTCTTC. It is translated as CASSLAGEPGLDSFF.

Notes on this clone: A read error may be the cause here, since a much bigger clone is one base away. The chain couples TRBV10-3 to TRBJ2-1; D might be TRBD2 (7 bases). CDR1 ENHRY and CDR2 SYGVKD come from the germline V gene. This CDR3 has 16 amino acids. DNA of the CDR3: TGTGCCATCGGTGAGTCTAGGGGGGGTAAGGTCAATGAGCAGTTCTTC. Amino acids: CAIGESRGGKVNEQFF.

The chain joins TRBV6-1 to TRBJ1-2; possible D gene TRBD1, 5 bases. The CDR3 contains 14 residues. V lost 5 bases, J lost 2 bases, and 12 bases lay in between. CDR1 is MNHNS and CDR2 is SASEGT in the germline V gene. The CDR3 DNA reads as TGTGCCAGCAGTCTCCGGGACGGAAACTATGGCTACACCTTC. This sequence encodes CASSLRDGNYGYTF.

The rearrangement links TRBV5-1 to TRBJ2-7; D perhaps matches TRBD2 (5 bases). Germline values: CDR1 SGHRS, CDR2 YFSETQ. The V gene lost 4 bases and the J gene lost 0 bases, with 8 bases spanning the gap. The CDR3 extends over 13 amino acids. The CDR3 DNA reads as TGCGCCAGCAGCGTAGACTACTCCTACGAGCAGTACTTC. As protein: CASSVDYSYEQYF.

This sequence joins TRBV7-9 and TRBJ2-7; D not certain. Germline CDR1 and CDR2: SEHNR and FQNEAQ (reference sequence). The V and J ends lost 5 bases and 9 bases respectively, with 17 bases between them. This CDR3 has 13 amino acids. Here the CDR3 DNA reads TGTGCCAGCAGCATGCCTTGGTACACCGGGCAGTACTTC. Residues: CASSMPWYTGQYF.

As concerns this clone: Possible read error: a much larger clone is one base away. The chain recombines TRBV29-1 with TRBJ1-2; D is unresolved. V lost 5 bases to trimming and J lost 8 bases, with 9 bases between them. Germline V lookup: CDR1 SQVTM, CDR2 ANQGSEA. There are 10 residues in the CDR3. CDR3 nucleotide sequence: TGCAGCGTTCCTCTCAACGGCTACACCTTC. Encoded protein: CSVPLNGYTF.

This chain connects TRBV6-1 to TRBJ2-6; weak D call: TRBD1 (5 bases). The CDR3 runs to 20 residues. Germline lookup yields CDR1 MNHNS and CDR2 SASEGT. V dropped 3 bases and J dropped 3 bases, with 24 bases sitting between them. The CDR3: CASSDWQFSGAGFGANVLTF. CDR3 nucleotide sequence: TGTGCCAGCAGTGATTGGCAGTTTTCTGGGGCTGGATTTGGGGCCAACGTCCTGACTTTC.

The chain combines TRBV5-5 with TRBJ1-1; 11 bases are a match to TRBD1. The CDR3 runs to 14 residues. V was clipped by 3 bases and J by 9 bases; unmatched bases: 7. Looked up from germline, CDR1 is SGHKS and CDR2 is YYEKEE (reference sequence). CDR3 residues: CASSSDRGLGKAFF. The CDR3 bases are TGTGCCAGCAGCTCGGACAGGGGGCTGGGGAAAGCTTTCTTT.

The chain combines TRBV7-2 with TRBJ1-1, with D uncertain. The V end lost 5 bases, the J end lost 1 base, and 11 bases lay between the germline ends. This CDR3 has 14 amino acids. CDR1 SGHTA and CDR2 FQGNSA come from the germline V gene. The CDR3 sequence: CASSRGGWNTEAFF. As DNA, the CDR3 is TGTGCCAGCAGCAGAGGAGGGTGGAACACTGAAGCTTTCTTT.

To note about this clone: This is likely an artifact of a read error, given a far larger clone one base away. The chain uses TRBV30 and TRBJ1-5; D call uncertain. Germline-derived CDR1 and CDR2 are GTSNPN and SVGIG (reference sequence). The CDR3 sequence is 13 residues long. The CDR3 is CTWSGGDGQPQHF. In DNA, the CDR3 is TGTACCTGGTCGGGCGGGGATGGTCAGCCCCAGCATTTT. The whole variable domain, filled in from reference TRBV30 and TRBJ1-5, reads SQTIHQWPATLVQPVGSPLSLECTVEGTSNPNLYWYRQAAGRGLQLLFYSVGIGQISSEVPQNLSASRPQDRQFILSSKKLLLSDSGFYLCTWSGGDGQPQHFGDGTRLSIL.

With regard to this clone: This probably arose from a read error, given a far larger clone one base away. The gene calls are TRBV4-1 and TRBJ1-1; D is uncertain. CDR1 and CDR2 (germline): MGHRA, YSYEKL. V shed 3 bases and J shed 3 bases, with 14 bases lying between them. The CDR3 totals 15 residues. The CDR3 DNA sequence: TGCGCCAGCAGCCAGGGCTCGGGTGAGTACACTGAAGCTTTCTTT. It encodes CASSQGSGEYTEAFF.

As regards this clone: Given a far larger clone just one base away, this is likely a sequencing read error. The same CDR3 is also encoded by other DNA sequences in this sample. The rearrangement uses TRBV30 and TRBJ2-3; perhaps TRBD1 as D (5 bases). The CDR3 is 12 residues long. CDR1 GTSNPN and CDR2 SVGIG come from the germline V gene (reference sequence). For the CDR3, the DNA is TGTGCCTGGAGTGCCTCGACAGATACGCAATATTTT. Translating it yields CAWSASTDTQYF.

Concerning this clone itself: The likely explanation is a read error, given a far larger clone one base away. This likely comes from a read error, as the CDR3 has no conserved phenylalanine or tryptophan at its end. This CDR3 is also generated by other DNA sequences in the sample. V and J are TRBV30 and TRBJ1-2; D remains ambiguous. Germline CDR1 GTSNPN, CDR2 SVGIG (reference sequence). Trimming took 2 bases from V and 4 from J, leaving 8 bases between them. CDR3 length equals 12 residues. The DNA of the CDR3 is TGTGCCTGGAGTCGACCGACCTATGGCTACACCTTG. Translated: CAWSRPTYGYTL.

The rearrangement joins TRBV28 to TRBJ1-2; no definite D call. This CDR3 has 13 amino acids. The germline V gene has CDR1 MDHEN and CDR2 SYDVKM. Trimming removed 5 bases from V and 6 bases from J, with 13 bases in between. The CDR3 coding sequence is TGTGCCAGCAGTGGCGGGAATGAAGATGGCTACACCTTC. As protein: CASSGGNEDGYTF.

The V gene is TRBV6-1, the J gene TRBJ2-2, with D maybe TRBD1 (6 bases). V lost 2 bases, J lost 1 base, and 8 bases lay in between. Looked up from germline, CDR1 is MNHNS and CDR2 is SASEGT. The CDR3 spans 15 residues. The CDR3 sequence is CASSERGGNTGELFF. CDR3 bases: TGTGCCAGCAGTGAACGAGGGGGGAACACCGGGGAGCTGTTTTTT.

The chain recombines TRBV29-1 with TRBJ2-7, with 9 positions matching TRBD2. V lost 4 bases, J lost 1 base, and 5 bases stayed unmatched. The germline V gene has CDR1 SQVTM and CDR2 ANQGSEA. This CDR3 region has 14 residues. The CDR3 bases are TGCAGCGTTGCGGGTAGCGGGGGATCCTACGAGCAGTACTTC. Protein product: CSVAGSGGSYEQYF.

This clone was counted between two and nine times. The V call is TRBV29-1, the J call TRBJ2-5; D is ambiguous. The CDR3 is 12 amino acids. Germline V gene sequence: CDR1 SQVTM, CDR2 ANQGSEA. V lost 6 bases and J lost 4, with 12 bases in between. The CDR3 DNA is TGCAGCGTCGTCCCCTTAGGAGAGACCCAGTACTTC. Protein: CSVVPLGETQYF.

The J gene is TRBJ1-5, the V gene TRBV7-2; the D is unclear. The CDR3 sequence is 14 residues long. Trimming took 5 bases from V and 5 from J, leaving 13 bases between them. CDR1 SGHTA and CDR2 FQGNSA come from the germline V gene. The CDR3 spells CASSTRYTHQPQHF. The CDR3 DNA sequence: TGTGCCAGCAGCACCCGTTACACCCATCAGCCCCAGCATTTT. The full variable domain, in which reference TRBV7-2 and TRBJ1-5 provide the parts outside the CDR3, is GAGVSQSPSNKVTEKGKDVELRCDPISGHTALYWYRQSLGQGLEFLIYFQGNSAPDKSGLPSDRFSAERTGGSVSTLTIQRTQQEDSAVYLCASSTRYTHQPQHFGDGTRLSIL.

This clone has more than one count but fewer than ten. CDR3 in amino acids: CASALGTQPQHF. The CDR3, as DNA: TGTGCTAGTGCCCTGGGGACGCAGCCCCAGCATTTT. This chain connects TRBV12-5 to TRBJ1-5, with a weak D call TRBD1 (5 bases). The V gene's germline CDR1 is LGHNT and CDR2 FRNRAP. The CDR3 sequence is 12 residues long. Trimming left V 7 bases short and J 7 bases short, with 11 bases between.

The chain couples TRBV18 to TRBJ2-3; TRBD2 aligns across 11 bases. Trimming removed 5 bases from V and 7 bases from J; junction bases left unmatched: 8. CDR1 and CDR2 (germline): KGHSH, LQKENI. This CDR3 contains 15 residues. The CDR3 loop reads CASSDGTSGLYTQYF. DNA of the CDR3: TGTGCCAGCTCAGACGGGACTAGCGGATTGTATACGCAGTATTTT.

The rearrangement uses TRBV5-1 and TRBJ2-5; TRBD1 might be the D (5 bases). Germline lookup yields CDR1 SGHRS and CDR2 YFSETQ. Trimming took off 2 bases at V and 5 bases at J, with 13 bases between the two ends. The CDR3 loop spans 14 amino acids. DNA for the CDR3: TGCGCCAGCAGCTTAGGCAGGGTGACGGAGACCCAGTACTTC. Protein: CASSLGRVTETQYF.

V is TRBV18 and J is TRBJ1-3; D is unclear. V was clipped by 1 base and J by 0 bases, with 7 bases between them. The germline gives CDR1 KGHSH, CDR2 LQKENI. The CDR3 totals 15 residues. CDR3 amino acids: CASSPQTGSGNTIYF. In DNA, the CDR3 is TGTGCCAGCTCACCACAGACCGGCTCTGGAAACACCATATATTTT.

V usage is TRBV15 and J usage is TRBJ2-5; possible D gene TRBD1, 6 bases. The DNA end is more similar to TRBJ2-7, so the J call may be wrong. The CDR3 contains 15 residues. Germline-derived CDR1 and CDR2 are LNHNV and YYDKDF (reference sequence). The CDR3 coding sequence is TGTGCCACCAGCAGAGAAGGGGGATCCCCCTACGAGCAGTACTTC. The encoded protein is CATSREGGSPYEQYF.

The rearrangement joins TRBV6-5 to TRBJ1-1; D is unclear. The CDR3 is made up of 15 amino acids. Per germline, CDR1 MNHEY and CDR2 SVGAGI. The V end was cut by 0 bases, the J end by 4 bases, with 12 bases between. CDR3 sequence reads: CASSYSSEAGTEAFF. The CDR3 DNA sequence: TGTGCCAGCAGTTACTCATCCGAGGCGGGCACTGAAGCTTTCTTT.